This TCR beta chain was recovered during a study of a mutant IDH1 vaccine in newly diagnosed glioma. Turning to the study itself: Patients under treatment included approximately 62% males and about 38% females and had a mean age of about 37 years. Patients were pretreated with radiotherapy, temozolomide, or both, mostly both.

CDR1 and CDR2 from the germline V gene are GTSNPN and SVGIG (reference sequence). This CDR3 is built from 13 residues. V lost 8 bases to trimming and J lost 0 bases, with 12 bases between them. Specified time point: baseline, week 1 (first vaccination visit). Described treatment: pre-vaccination baseline after standard-of-care therapy. New IDH1-mutant, ATRX-lost WHO grade 3 or 4 astrocytomas occurred in donors. Findings and caveats of the study: Pseudoprogression seemed unrelated to changes in top peripheral T cell clonotypes.

Measured with immunoSEQ multiplex PCR; TCRdb has only the in-frame clones, and not every one. In the table there are approximately 25,000 clones, 93% of which are singletons. Turning to this clone: Its cognate antigen is unknown.

The V and J genes are TRBV30 and TRBJ2-3; TRBD2 might be the D (6 bases). The sequencing here drew on PBMCs, taken from a glioma patient treated with radiotherapy, temozolomide or both. The receptor's source is a man between 40 and 49 years old with glioma. CDR3 nucleotide sequence: TGTGCCACCCGCGGGGAAAGCACAGATACGCAGTATTTT. Translation: CATRGESTDTQYF.